Listed here is a single T cell receptor beta chain. These data belong to a study of cytomegalovirus exposure and HLA in healthy donors. Germline values: CDR1 MGHRA, CDR2 YSYEKL. Trimming cost V 0 bases and J 6 bases, with 15 bases left between them. This CDR3 spans 17 amino acids. PCR employed 60 Vbeta and 13 Jbeta primers. Here immunoSEQ multiplex PCR was the method, and the copy in TCRdb shows in-frame clones only, minus some. The sample has over 50,000 clones; more than 80% are singletons. Input material: PBMCs. V is TRBV4-1 and J is TRBJ1-6, with a tentative D call TRBD1 (6 bases). The receptor was isolated from a man aged 30 to 39 in good health and CMV-seropositive. DNA of the CDR3: TGCGCCAGCAGCCAAGAATTTAGGGGAGGGGGTAATTCACCCCTCCACTTT. It specifies CASSQEFRGGGNSPLHF.